These 29 T cell receptor beta chains share one sample of origin, sequenced in a study of blood T cell repertoires in COVID-19. The data were produced by immunoSEQ multiplex PCR, yet TCRdb's version contains in-frame clones alone and is incomplete. The table shows about 270,000 clones, with 75% to 90% occurring only once. Source material: peripheral blood. These receptors were collected from a woman aged 70-85 years with COVID-19, enrolled during active disease.

V is TRBV29-1 and J is TRBJ1-2; D may be TRBD1 (5 bases). The CDR3 runs 13 residues. Trimming took 8 bases from V and 4 from J, leaving 17 bases between them. Germline V gene lookup returns CDR1 SQVTM and CDR2 ANQGSEA. The CDR3 region has the DNA TGCAGCACAACTGGGGCTGGTGTCTATGGCTACACCTTC. This encodes CSTTGAGVYGYTF.

V is TRBV7-2 and J is TRBJ2-7; D may be TRBD2 (6 bases). Deletions cut 4 bases from V and 7 bases from J, with 20 bases between. CDR3 length: 15 amino acids. Per germline, CDR1 SGHTA and CDR2 FQGNSA. The CDR3 spells CASSYSGGAAGEQYF. Written as DNA, the CDR3 is TGTGCCAGCAGCTATAGTGGAGGGGCCGCGGGGGAGCAGTACTTC.

The chain links TRBV24-1 to TRBJ2-3; D gene ambiguous. CDR1 and CDR2 (germline): KGHDR, SFDVKD. CDR3 length: 13 residues. V was clipped by 4 bases and J by 2 bases, with 6 bases between them. In DNA form, the CDR3 reads TGTGCCACCAGTGAAACAGCCACAGATACGCAGTATTTT. Its translation: CATSETATDTQYF.

The chain carries TRBV2 and TRBJ1-4, with a possible D match to TRBD1 (5 bases). The germline CDR1 and CDR2 sequences are SNHLY and FYNNEI. V lost 3 bases to trimming and J lost 6 bases, with 11 bases between them. The CDR3 contains 14 residues. The CDR3 coding sequence is TGTGCCAGCAGTGATGGGGGGGGGTATGAAAAACTGTTTTTT. Its protein is CASSDGGGYEKLFF.

The chain carries TRBV24-1 and TRBJ2-1; 8 positions match TRBD1. V was clipped by 5 bases and J by 7 bases; unmatched bases: 6. CDR1 KGHDR and CDR2 SFDVKD come from the germline V gene. The CDR3 sequence is 14 residues long. The DNA of the CDR3 is TGTGCCACCAGTGGAGACAGGGGTGAGAATGAGCAGTTCTTC. It specifies CATSGDRGENEQFF.

This clone was picked up one time. The gene calls are TRBV7-9 and TRBJ2-1; 7 bases line up with TRBD1. This CDR3 has 16 amino acids. The V and J ends lost 4 bases and 5 bases, in that order; junction bases with no gene match: 11. Germline values: CDR1 SEHNR, CDR2 FQNEAQ (reference sequence). CDR3 nucleotide sequence: TGTGCCAGCAGCTACTCTCCAGTAGGGGGCGACAATGAGCAGTTCTTC. Residues: CASSYSPVGGDNEQFF.

The chain recombines TRBV5-1 with TRBJ2-1, with TRBD1 matching 7 bases. With V trimmed by 4 bases and J by 3 bases, 7 bases remained unmatched. This CDR3 comprises 15 residues. Germline CDR1 and CDR2: SGHRS and YFSETQ. CDR3 DNA: TGCGCCAGCAGCCGAGCCGGGACAGACTACAATGAGCAGTTCTTC. It is translated as CASSRAGTDYNEQFF.

This chain joins TRBV7-8 and TRBJ1-2; 8 nucleotides line up with TRBD1. The CDR3 length is 13 residues. In germline, CDR1 is SGHVS, CDR2 FQNEAQ. The V segment lost 4 bases and the J segment 3 bases; nucleotides outside the gene matches: 1. CDR3 coding DNA: TGTGCCAGCAGCTCGGGACAGGACTATGGCTACACCTTC. Its protein product is CASSSGQDYGYTF.

The chain links TRBV12-5 to TRBJ2-7; 9 bases are a match to TRBD1. Germline V gene sequence: CDR1 LGHNT, CDR2 FRNRAP. V dropped 0 bases and J dropped 6; count of bases not matched to a gene: 9. This CDR3 has 16 amino acids. The CDR3 sequence: CASGLVTGTGRPEQYF. DNA of the CDR3: TGTGCTAGTGGTTTGGTCACCGGGACAGGGAGGCCCGAGCAGTACTTC.

The chain employs TRBV5-1 and TRBJ1-1; unclear D gene. The CDR3 consists of 13 residues. The germline CDR1 and CDR2 sequences are SGHRS and YFSETQ. V dropped 4 bases and J dropped 4 bases, with 11 bases sitting between them. The CDR3 spells CASSLRSGTEAFF. CDR3 coding DNA: TGCGCCAGCAGCCTAAGGAGCGGCACTGAAGCTTTCTTT.

The chain combines TRBV5-6 with TRBJ2-4; TRBD2 might be the D (6 bases). CDR3 length: 14 residues. Trimming removed 4 bases from V and 7 bases from J, with 15 bases in between. CDR1 is SGHDT and CDR2 is YYEEEE in the germline V gene. The CDR3 bases are TGTGCCAGCAGCCACCCGGTACTAGCTAACATTCAGTACTTC. Translating gives CASSHPVLANIQYF.

The chain carries TRBV30 and TRBJ1-2, with D possibly TRBD1 on 5 matching bases. This CDR3 spans 17 amino acids. Trimming stripped 5 bases from V and 3 bases from J, with 25 bases between. Germline CDR1 GTSNPN, CDR2 SVGIG (reference sequence). CDR3 amino acids: CAWGTPPNPVLDYGYTF. The CDR3 DNA reads as TGTGCCTGGGGGACCCCTCCAAACCCCGTTCTAGACTATGGCTACACCTTC.

The genes are TRBV5-1 and TRBJ2-2; 9 nucleotides align to TRBD2. CDR1 SGHRS and CDR2 YFSETQ come from the germline V gene. This CDR3 contains 16 residues. V shed 7 bases and J 4 bases; nucleotides not matched to a gene: 11. The CDR3 DNA sequence: TGCGCCAGCTTTCCTTTCGGGACTAGCATCACCGGGGAGCTGTTTTTT. This translates into CASFPFGTSITGELFF.

This clone was observed once. The chain has TRBV21-1 and TRBJ1-5; the table's D gene call, TRBD1, was not cross checked with the DNA. TRBV21-1 is an annotated pseudogene. This CDR3 is built from 15 residues. The CDR3 sequence: CASSASTVSNQPQHF. DNA for the CDR3: TGTGCCAGCAGCGCATCGACAGTTAGCAATCAGCCCCAGCATTTT.

The CDR3 sequence is CASSLSLRIAQETQYF. In nucleotides, the CDR3 is TGTGCCAGCAGTTTATCCCTTAGGATAGCTCAAGAGACCCAGTACTTC. The chain employs TRBV27 and TRBJ2-5; D remains unclear. V gave up 0 bases and J gave up 2 bases, with 13 bases separating them. The CDR3 length is 16 residues. Germline CDR1 reads MNHEY; CDR2 reads SMNVEV (reference sequence).

The rearrangement links TRBV10-2 to TRBJ1-5, with D perhaps matching TRBD1 (6 bases). CDR3 length equals 14 residues. With 7 bases removed from V and 1 base from J, the gap between germline ends came to 11 bases. Germline lookup yields CDR1 WSHSY and CDR2 SAAADI. The CDR3 DNA reads TGCGCCAGCAACCAGGGGACAAGCAATCAGCCCCAGCATTTT. Protein product: CASNQGTSNQPQHF.

This clone was recorded at least ten times. This same CDR3 is encoded by further DNA sequences in the sample. This sequence joins TRBV24-1 and TRBJ1-1; D is possibly TRBD1 (6 bases). The V gene lost 2 bases and the J gene lost 1 base, with 10 bases spanning the gap. CDR1 and CDR2 from the germline V gene are KGHDR and SFDVKD. This CDR3 has 15 amino acids. CDR3 residues: CATSDSGGGNTEAFF. CDR3 in DNA: TGTGCCACCAGTGATTCGGGGGGCGGGAACACTGAAGCTTTCTTT.

J is TRBJ2-2 and V is TRBV30, with no clear D. The CDR3 is 14 amino acids. The germline V and J ends were trimmed by 4 bases and 0 bases, with 9 bases remaining between them. From germline, CDR1 is GTSNPN and CDR2 SVGIG (reference sequence). The CDR3 DNA sequence: TGTGCCTGGAATCGCCTATCGAACACCGGGGAGCTGTTTTTT. Its protein product is CAWNRLSNTGELFF.

V is TRBV4-2 and J is TRBJ2-2; D is unclear. The V end was cut by 1 base, the J end by 6 bases, with 9 bases between. The CDR3 has 14 amino acids. Germline assignment: CDR1 LGHNA and CDR2 YNFKEQ. CDR3 bases: TGTGCCAGCAGCCAAGCACGGGTCCCCGGGGAGCTGTTTTTT. It codes for CASSQARVPGELFF.

This clone was found once. The chain has TRBV19 and TRBJ2-1; the D is unclear. This CDR3 is built from 13 residues. Germline loops: CDR1 LNHDA, CDR2 SQIVND (reference sequence). The V gene lost 3 bases and the J gene lost 4 bases, with 7 bases spanning the gap. In nucleotides, the CDR3 is TGTGCCAGTAGTATCGTCGTTTACAATGAGCAGTTCTTC. Translating gives CASSIVVYNEQFF. Based on the CDR3 plus reference TRBV19 and TRBJ2-1, the full variable domain is DGGITQSPKYLFRKEGQNVTLSCEQNLNHDAMYWYRQDPGQGLRLIYYSQIVNDFQKGDIAEGYSVSREKKESFPLTVTSAQKNPTAFYLCASSIVVYNEQFFGPGTRLTVL.

This clone was counted once. In the same sample, other DNA sequences code for this CDR3. The V gene is TRBV18, the J gene TRBJ1-1, with D perhaps TRBD1 (6 bases). Germline V CDR1 and CDR2: KGHSH, LQKENI. V lost 3 bases and J lost 0, with 8 bases in between. CDR3 length: 14 residues. The DNA of the CDR3 is TGTGCCAGCTCACCGAGGACAGTGAACACTGAAGCTTTCTTT. Translating gives CASSPRTVNTEAFF.

The V call is TRBV7-2, the J call TRBJ2-5, with TRBD2 matching over 10 bases. With 5 bases clipped from V and 4 bases from J, the junction kept 7 bases outside the gene matches. Per germline, CDR1 SGHTA and CDR2 FQGNSA. The CDR3 contains 15 residues. The CDR3 sequence is CASSIRAGGPETQYF. For the CDR3, the DNA is TGTGCCAGCAGCATCCGAGCGGGGGGGCCAGAGACCCAGTACTTC.

The gene calls are TRBV9 and TRBJ1-4; 7 positions match TRBD1. Trimming cost V 0 bases and J 4 bases; bases outside gene matches: 0. This CDR3 is built from 14 residues. Germline V gene data show CDR1 as SGDLS and CDR2 as YYNGEE. The CDR3 here is CASSVGTGNEKLFF. The CDR3 coding sequence is TGTGCCAGCAGCGTAGGGACAGGTAATGAAAAACTGTTTTTT.

This clone has a handful of counts. The rearrangement uses TRBV7-9 and TRBJ1-2; TRBD1 agrees at 7 bases. CDR1 is SEHNR, CDR2 FQNEAQ, per germline (reference sequence). V shed 5 bases and J 7 bases; nucleotides not matched to a gene: 4. The CDR3 consists of 12 residues. The CDR3 here is CASSLTGAGYTF. As DNA, the CDR3 is TGTGCCAGCAGCCTCACAGGGGCTGGCTACACCTTC.

The chain is built from TRBV15 and TRBJ1-3; D might be TRBD1 (5 bases). This CDR3 comprises 16 residues. Germline CDR1 reads LNHNV; CDR2 reads YYDKDF (reference sequence). Trimming cost V 1 base and J 2 bases, with 12 bases left between them. The CDR3 spells CATSRAPGSAGNTIYF. The CDR3 DNA reads as TGTGCCACCAGCAGAGCTCCAGGGTCAGCTGGAAACACCATATATTTT. The full variable domain, completed using reference TRBV15 and TRBJ1-3, is DAMVIQNPRYQVTQFGKPVTLSCSQTLNHNVMYWYQQKSSQAPKLLFHYYDKDFNNEADTPDNFQSRRPNTSFCFLDIRSPGLGDTAMYLCATSRAPGSAGNTIYFGEGSWLTVV.

The count of this clone is one. The junction differs from germline at one of its ends, possibly a read error. The V gene is TRBV6-2 or TRBV6-3, the J gene TRBJ2-7; D may be TRBD2 (6 bases). The CDR3 runs 11 residues. Germline V gene lookup returns CDR1 MNHEY and CDR2 SVGEGT. DNA of the CDR3: TGTGCCAGCAGCCAGAGCGGGTCACAAAACTTC. Residues: CASSQSGSQNF.

V is TRBV18 and J is TRBJ2-7, with D tentatively TRBD2 (6 bases). Germline V gives CDR1 KGHSH, CDR2 LQKENI. The CDR3 contains 14 residues. V was pared by 3 bases and J by 0 bases, with 9 bases between. The CDR3 is CASSPLDYSYEQYF. The DNA of the CDR3 is TGTGCCAGCTCACCTTTGGACTACTCCTACGAGCAGTACTTC.

V is TRBV19 and J is TRBJ1-2; tentative D call: TRBD1 (6 bases). CDR3 length: 13 residues. The V gene's germline CDR1 is LNHDA and CDR2 SQIVND (reference sequence). V gave up 6 bases and J gave up 5 bases, with 13 bases separating them. For the CDR3, the DNA is TGTGCCAGTAGAGGGGGGGCAAGATATGGCTACACCTTC. Protein: CASRGGARYGYTF.

This clone was detected only a few times. The chain couples TRBV24-1 to TRBJ1-4; perhaps TRBD1 as D (6 bases). Trimming removed 4 bases from V and 0 bases from J, with 8 bases in between. There are 15 residues in the CDR3. CDR1 and CDR2 from the germline V gene are KGHDR and SFDVKD. CDR3: CATSEGAATNEKLFF. The CDR3 DNA reads as TGTGCCACCAGTGAGGGGGCCGCAACTAATGAAAAACTGTTTTTT.